One and the same sample provided the 28 T cell receptor beta chains below, sequenced in a study of cytomegalovirus exposure and HLA in healthy donors. Primers included in the PCR were 60 Vbeta and 13 Jbeta primers. TCRdb keeps only in-frame clones here, not all; method: immunoSEQ multiplex PCR. The sample lists around 150,000 clones, roughly 78% occurring once. The specimen sequenced was PBMCs. The source is a man aged 25 to 40 in good health and CMV-seronegative.

This clone occurred once. This chain joins TRBV29-1 and TRBJ1-3; D ambiguous. The CDR3 has 14 amino acids. V was trimmed by 5 bases and J by 4 bases, leaving 15 bases between them. Germline CDR1 reads SQVTM; CDR2 reads ANQGSEA. As DNA, the CDR3 is TGCAGCGTTTCAGTCAGTTCAGGAGGAAACACCATATATTTT. Amino acids: CSVSVSSGGNTIYF. The full variable domain, with the rest looked up from reference TRBV29-1 and TRBJ1-3, is SAVISQKPSRDICQRGTSLTIQCQVDSQVTMMFWYRQQPGQSLTLIATANQGSEATYESGFVIDKFPISRPNLTFSTLTVSNMSPEDSSIYLCSVSVSSGGNTIYFGEGSWLTVV.

Regarding this clone: Mismatch with germline at one junction end may stem from a read error. The chain is built from TRBV27 and TRBJ1-2; possibly TRBD1 for D (5 bases). The CDR3 sequence is 16 residues long. CDR1 is MNHEY, CDR2 SMNVEV, per germline (reference sequence). The CDR3 reads CASSLSGQGPNYGYPF. In nucleotides, the CDR3 is TGTGCCAGCAGTTTATCGGGGCAGGGCCCTAACTATGGCTACCCCTTC.

The V gene is TRBV6-5, the J gene TRBJ2-7; a possible D gene is TRBD1 (8 bases). The ends were cut back, 4 bases at V and 8 bases at J, with 18 bases in the middle. This CDR3 is built from 14 residues. Germline loops: CDR1 MNHEY, CDR2 SVGAGI. The CDR3: CASSSTGGGRKQYF. CDR3 DNA sequence: TGTGCCAGCAGTTCAACAGGGGGAGGGCGAAAGCAGTACTTC.

J is TRBJ1-1 and V is TRBV7-6; D might be TRBD1 (6 bases). This CDR3 comprises 14 residues. V gave up 5 bases and J gave up 11 bases, with 21 bases separating them. Looked up from germline, CDR1 is SGHVS and CDR2 is FNYEAQ. CDR3 amino acids: CASSPTVSLTGAFF. The CDR3 DNA reads as TGTGCCAGCAGCCCCACCGTCTCTTTAACAGGGGCTTTCTTT.

This clone was found a few times. CDR3 sequence (DNA): TGTGCCAGTAGTACCTTGCAGGGATGGACTGAAGCTTTCTTT. This sequence encodes CASSTLQGWTEAFF. The J gene is TRBJ1-1, the V gene TRBV19, with TRBD1 as a possible D gene (5 bases). This CDR3 contains 14 residues. Germline V gives CDR1 LNHDA, CDR2 SQIVND (reference sequence). Trimming cost V 4 bases and J 5 bases, with 14 bases left between them.

The genes are TRBV6-5 and TRBJ1-1, with 7 bases lining up with TRBD1. With V trimmed by 10 bases and J by 1 base, 9 bases remained unmatched. This CDR3 contains 14 residues. CDR1 and CDR2 from the germline V gene are MNHEY and SVGAGI. The CDR3 sequence: CATKPGTANTEAFF. In nucleotides, the CDR3 is TGTGCCACCAAACCCGGGACAGCGAACACTGAAGCTTTCTTT.

The chain joins TRBV6-1 to TRBJ1-4, with no clear D. Germline values: CDR1 MNHNS, CDR2 SASEGT. This CDR3 spans 14 amino acids. Deletions cut 7 bases from V and 4 bases from J, with 13 bases between. CDR3 nucleotide sequence: TGTGCCAGCACCACGGTCGGAGTTAATGAAAAACTGTTTTTT. It specifies CASTTVGVNEKLFF.

The chain is built from TRBV5-4 and TRBJ2-1, with no clear D. Per germline, CDR1 SGHNT and CDR2 YYREEE (reference sequence). Trimming shortened V by 1 base and J by 4 bases, and 6 bases separated the two germline ends. This CDR3 spans 13 amino acids. CDR3 residues: CASSLLVYNEQFF. The DNA for the CDR3 is TGTGCCAGCAGCTTGTTAGTTTACAATGAGCAGTTCTTC.

Points on this clone: Other DNA sequences of this sample code for an identical CDR3. This chain joins TRBV9 and TRBJ2-7; 10 nucleotides line up with TRBD1. V gave up 2 bases and J gave up 3 bases; unmatched junction bases: 2. The CDR3 runs to 14 residues. Germline V gene data show CDR1 as SGDLS and CDR2 as YYNGEE. DNA of the CDR3: TGTGCCAGCAGCGTGGGACAGGGGAACTACGAGCAGTACTTC. Residues: CASSVGQGNYEQYF.

The V call is TRBV28, the J call TRBJ2-1, with D possibly being TRBD1 (6 bases). Trimming pared 3 bases from V and 4 bases from J, leaving 13 bases between. The CDR3 is 15 residues long. The germline gives CDR1 MDHEN, CDR2 SYDVKM. Written as DNA, the CDR3 is TGTGCCAGCAGTTTTTACAGGGCGGTATACAATGAGCAGTTCTTC. This translates into CASSFYRAVYNEQFF. Complete variable domain (other parts from reference TRBV28 and TRBJ2-1): DVKVTQSSRYLVKRTGEKVFLECVQDMDHENMFWYRQDPGLGLRLIYFSYDVKMKEKGDIPEGYSVSREKKERFSLILESASTNQTSMYLCASSFYRAVYNEQFFGPGTRLTVL.

This chain joins TRBV6-5 and TRBJ2-3; TRBD2 agrees at 15 bases. Trimming removed 3 bases from V and 9 bases from J; junction bases left unmatched: 4. The CDR3 consists of 15 residues. CDR1 is MNHEY, CDR2 SVGAGI, per germline. The CDR3 nucleotides read TGTGCCAGCAGTTATTCCGGGACTAGCGGGGGGACGCAGTATTTT. It yields the protein CASSYSGTSGGTQYF.

The chain links TRBV25-1 to TRBJ1-2, with 7 positions matching TRBD1. CDR3 length: 11 amino acids. V gave up 6 bases and J gave up 8 bases; unmatched junction bases: 3. From germline, CDR1 is MGHDK and CDR2 SYGVNS. CDR3 DNA sequence: TGTGCCAGCAGACAGGGGTGGGGCTACACCTTC. As protein: CASRQGWGYTF.

To note about this clone: The same CDR3 can be traced to other DNA sequences in this sample. The chain carries TRBV30 and TRBJ1-5, with 8 bases fitting TRBD1. With V trimmed by 4 bases and J by 1 base, 0 bases remained unmatched. The CDR3 contains 13 residues. Germline CDR1 GTSNPN, CDR2 SVGIG (reference sequence). CDR3 sequence reads: CAWTGGSNQPQHF. The CDR3 DNA reads as TGTGCCTGGACAGGGGGCAGCAATCAGCCCCAGCATTTT.

This clone was seen just once. The V call is TRBV25-1, the J call TRBJ1-3, with D possibly matching TRBD1 (6 bases). Per the germline V gene, CDR1 is MGHDK and CDR2 is SYGVNS. There are 14 residues in the CDR3. The V and J ends lost 3 bases and 2 bases respectively, with 8 bases between them. CDR3 loop: CASSDWDTGNTIYF. The DNA of the CDR3 is TGTGCCAGCAGTGATTGGGACACTGGAAACACCATATATTTT.

This clone has a handful of counts. The V gene is TRBV6-5, the J gene TRBJ2-7, with D maybe TRBD1 (5 bases). CDR1 is MNHEY and CDR2 is SVGAGI in the germline V gene. The CDR3 covers 13 residues. V gave up 2 bases and J gave up 5 bases, with 10 bases separating them. CDR3 amino acids: CASSYTRAHEQYF. The CDR3 nucleotides read TGTGCCAGCAGTTACACCAGGGCCCACGAGCAGTACTTC.

The chain uses TRBV6-4 and TRBJ1-1, with 7 bases matching TRBD1. The CDR3 is 15 amino acids. V shed 6 bases, J shed 11 bases, and the junction held 18 bases outside the gene matches. CDR1 MRHNA and CDR2 SNTAGT come from the germline V gene. Written as DNA, the CDR3 is TGTGCCAGCAGACCCCAACCATTCGACAGGGACGGGGCTTTCTTT. This sequence encodes CASRPQPFDRDGAFF.

This clone has more than one count but fewer than ten. The gene calls are TRBV5-1 and TRBJ1-1, with D perhaps matching TRBD1 (5 bases). Germline CDR1 is SGHRS and CDR2 is YFSETQ. V was trimmed by 3 bases and J by 5 bases, leaving 14 bases between them. The CDR3 has 14 residues. CDR3 amino acids: CASSSGGEGTEAFF. The DNA of the CDR3 is TGCGCCAGCAGCTCGGGAGGGGAGGGGACTGAAGCTTTCTTT.

About this clone: Other DNA variants within this sample encode the same CDR3. This chain joins TRBV5-1 and TRBJ1-1; D is undetermined. In germline, CDR1 is SGHRS, CDR2 YFSETQ. Deletions cut 2 bases from V and 4 bases from J, with 9 bases between. CDR3 length: 13 amino acids. Here the CDR3 DNA reads TGCGCCAGCAGCTTTGCGGGTGGCACTGAAGCTTTCTTT. Translated: CASSFAGGTEAFF.

This clone was detected only once. CDR3 bases: TGTGCCAGCCACAAACCCGGACTAGCGGGTACAAGGGGCAATGAGCAGTTCTTC. It translates to CASHKPGLAGTRGNEQFF. The chain carries TRBV27 and TRBJ2-1; 11 bases are shared with TRBD2. Trimming at V came to 8 bases and at J to 6 bases, leaving 18 bases not matched to a gene. The CDR3 has 18 amino acids. CDR1 is MNHEY and CDR2 is SMNVEV in the germline V gene (reference sequence).

This rearrangement joins TRBV5-6 to TRBJ1-3; no clear D. Germline V gives CDR1 SGHDT, CDR2 YYEEEE. CDR3 length: 14 amino acids. V shed 2 bases and J shed 3 bases, with 9 bases lying between them. Written as DNA, the CDR3 is TGTGCCAGCAGCTTCAGAGGGTTTGGAAACACCATATATTTT. This translates into CASSFRGFGNTIYF.

CDR3 sequence: CAWSVQGVAKLFF. CDR3 nucleotide sequence: TGTGCCTGGAGTGTACAGGGGGTTGCAAAACTGTTTTTT. The chain combines TRBV30 with TRBJ1-4; 8 nucleotides agree with TRBD1. The length of the CDR3 is 13 residues. CDR1 and CDR2 from the germline V gene are GTSNPN and SVGIG (reference sequence). The V and J ends lost 0 bases and 10 bases, in that order; junction bases with no gene match: 4.

V and J are TRBV6-1 and TRBJ2-5; possibly TRBD2 for D (6 bases). The V gene's germline CDR1 is MNHNS and CDR2 SASEGT. CDR3 size: 17 residues. Between the trimmed V and J ends, which lost 2 bases and 5 bases, there was a span of 21 bases. This chain's CDR3 is CASSEWFEAGSGETQYF. The CDR3 nucleotides read TGTGCCAGCAGTGAATGGTTTGAGGCGGGGTCCGGGGAGACCCAGTACTTC.

Regarding this clone: The junction departs from the called germline gene at one end, perhaps through a read error. This chain joins TRBV7-9 and TRBJ1-1, with D perhaps TRBD1 (5 bases). The CDR3 spans 13 residues. In germline, CDR1 is SEHNR, CDR2 FQNEAQ (reference sequence). The CDR3 DNA follows: TGTTCCAGCAGCCGGGACTGGAACACTGAAGCTTTCTTT. It translates to CSSSRDWNTEAFF.

The rearrangement links TRBV5-1 to TRBJ2-2, with TRBD1 matching 7 bases. CDR3 length: 15 residues. Trimming at V came to 7 bases and at J to 4 bases, leaving 10 bases not matched to a gene. The germline V gene encodes CDR1 SGHRS and CDR2 YFSETQ. The DNA for the CDR3 is TGCGCCAGCCAGGGGGTCGGTACCCCCACCGGGGAGCTGTTTTTT. This encodes CASQGVGTPTGELFF.

This clone was seen only once. The chain uses TRBV28 and TRBJ2-7; 10 bases fit TRBD2. The CDR3 consists of 14 residues. Looked up from germline, CDR1 is MDHEN and CDR2 is SYDVKM. V lost 5 bases to trimming and J lost 4 bases; unmatched junction nucleotides: 5. CDR3 amino acids: CASSGPSGSYEQYF. Written as DNA, the CDR3 is TGTGCCAGCAGTGGGCCTAGCGGGAGTTACGAGCAGTACTTC.

V usage is TRBV5-6 and J usage is TRBJ1-2; no definite D call. CDR3 length equals 14 residues. The V end lost 4 bases, the J end lost 2 bases, and 12 bases lay between the germline ends. Germline V CDR1 and CDR2: SGHDT, YYEEEE. The CDR3 region is CASSQQTVNYGYTF. DNA for the CDR3: TGTGCCAGCAGCCAACAGACCGTAAACTATGGCTACACCTTC.

The CDR3 DNA reads TGTGCCAGCACGGGGGGGATTAACTATGGCTACACCTTC. It yields the protein CASTGGINYGYTF. The V and J genes are TRBV6-1 and TRBJ1-2; the D gene is possibly TRBD1 (5 bases). This CDR3 region has 13 residues. From germline, CDR1 is MNHNS and CDR2 SASEGT. V lost 7 bases to trimming and J lost 1 base, with 10 bases between them.

V usage is TRBV6-5 and J usage is TRBJ2-7; 7 bases align to TRBD1. V lost 5 bases, J lost 0 bases, and 7 bases stayed unmatched. In germline, CDR1 is MNHEY, CDR2 SVGAGI. The CDR3 length is 15 residues. CDR3 sequence reads: CASSRTGSFSYEQYF. Written as DNA, the CDR3 is TGTGCCAGCAGTAGGACAGGTTCCTTCTCCTACGAGCAGTACTTC.